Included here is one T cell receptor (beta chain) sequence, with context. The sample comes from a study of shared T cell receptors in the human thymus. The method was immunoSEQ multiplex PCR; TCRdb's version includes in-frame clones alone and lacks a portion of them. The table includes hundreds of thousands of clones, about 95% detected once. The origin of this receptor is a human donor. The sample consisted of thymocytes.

CDR3 in amino acids: CATSRDGELDHEQFF. CDR3 coding DNA: TGTGCCACCAGCAGAGATGGTGAACTAGACCATGAGCAGTTCTTC. This chain joins TRBV15 and TRBJ2-1; a weak D match, TRBD2 (5 bases). CDR1 is LNHNV and CDR2 is YYDKDF in the germline V gene (reference sequence). The CDR3 runs 15 residues. Trimming took 0 bases from V and 8 from J, leaving 14 bases between them.